These 18 T cell receptor beta chains came from one sample sequenced in a study of T-cell memory formation after mild COVID-19. TCRdb re-called the 5' RACE reads through MiXCR, storing one row per CDR3 protein. This table has 310,000 or so distinct CDR3 sequences, less than 20% appearing once. The sequencing sample was made of PBMCs or a T cell subset sorted from them (not recorded which). The receptors were sampled from a man aged 18 to 35 who had mild COVID-19 (a few samples of this study predate the infection). Cell type and time point are not known.

The V gene is TRBV21-1, the J gene TRBJ2-7; the table gives TRBD1 as D, unverified against the DNA. TRBV21-1 is labeled a pseudogene. The CDR3 has 14 amino acids. As DNA, the CDR3 is TGTGCCAGCAGCCCAAGGACAGAAGACTACGAGCAGTACGTC. Translated, it gives CASSPRTEDYEQYV.

This clonotype occurred a few times. The DNA of the CDR3 is TGCGCCAGCAGCCCCCATGAGGTTAGCGCGAACACCGGGGAGCTGTTTTTT. This encodes CASSPHEVSANTGELFF. The V and J genes are TRBV5-1 and TRBJ2-2; D possibly corresponds to TRBD2 (5 bases). From germline, CDR1 is SGHRS and CDR2 YFSETQ. This CDR3 comprises 17 residues. V shed 4 bases and J shed 0 bases, with 16 bases lying between them.

The genes are TRBV20-1 and TRBJ1-1; TRBD1 aligns across 9 bases. This CDR3 is 13 amino acids long. The V and J ends lost 4 bases and 12 bases, in that order; junction bases with no gene match: 12. The V gene's germline CDR1 is DFQATT and CDR2 SNEGSKA (reference sequence). This CDR3 is CSATSGTGRVTFF. For the CDR3, the DNA is TGCAGTGCTACATCCGGGACAGGGAGGGTAACTTTCTTT.

This clonotype showed up just a few times. The genes are TRBV6-1 and TRBJ2-7; perhaps TRBD2 as D (5 bases). The V end was cut by 5 bases, the J end by 3 bases, with 17 bases between. This CDR3 has 15 residues. Germline V gene sequence: CDR1 MNHNS, CDR2 SASEGT. The CDR3 reads CASSWTPGLYYEQYF. The CDR3 DNA is TGTGCCAGCAGTTGGACGCCGGGGTTGTACTACGAGCAGTACTTC.

V usage is TRBV20-1 and J usage is TRBJ2-7; TRBD1 matches 8 bases. CDR1 DFQATT and CDR2 SNEGSKA come from the germline V gene (reference sequence). The V and J ends lost 4 bases and 2 bases, in that order; junction bases with no gene match: 4. The CDR3 contains 13 residues. CDR3: CSAKTGGPYEQYF. The CDR3 DNA sequence: TGCAGTGCTAAAACAGGGGGACCCTACGAGCAGTACTTC.

The chain has TRBV11-2 and TRBJ1-2; tentatively, D is TRBD1 (5 bases). Germline V gene data show CDR1 as SGHAT and CDR2 as FQNNGV. This CDR3 comprises 14 residues. V was clipped by 6 bases and J by 8 bases, with 19 bases between them. The CDR3 here is CASRIHQGMDGYTF. CDR3 bases: TGTGCCAGCAGAATACACCAGGGTATGGACGGCTACACCTTC. Variable domain in full (rest from reference TRBV11-2 and TRBJ1-2): EAGVAQSPRYKIIEKRQSVAFWCNPISGHATLYWYQQILGQGPKLLIQFQNNGVVDDSQLPKDRFSAERLKGVDSTLKIQPAKLEDSAVYLCASRIHQGMDGYTFGSGTRLTVV.

This clonotype was seen only a few times. The CDR3 DNA is TGTGCCAGCAGCAATCAGGGCTCCCTCAGCTATGGCTACACCTTC. Encoded protein: CASSNQGSLSYGYTF. This rearrangement joins TRBV6-2 or TRBV6-3 to TRBJ1-2; maybe TRBD1 (5 bases). The V gene's germline CDR1 is MNHEY and CDR2 SVGEGT. V lost 6 bases and J lost 4, with 18 bases in between. The CDR3 is 15 residues long.

This clonotype was detected only a few times. The chain uses TRBV15 and TRBJ2-1, with D hard to call. Germline V gene data show CDR1 as LNHNV and CDR2 as YYDKDF (reference sequence). Deletions cut 0 bases from V and 12 bases from J, with 9 bases between. The length of the CDR3 is 12 residues. CDR3 sequence reads: CATSRDLYGQFF. The CDR3 bases are TGTGCCACCAGCAGAGACTTGTATGGGCAGTTCTTC.

This clonotype has just a few counts. V and J are TRBV12-3 or TRBV12-4 and TRBJ1-5; D gene unclear. The CDR3 covers 14 residues. V was clipped by 5 bases and J by 5 bases, with 13 bases between them. The CDR3 DNA follows: TGTGCCAGCAGTCAGGTGACGGAGGATCAGCCCCAGCATTTT. It is translated as CASSQVTEDQPQHF.

This clonotype was detected only once. J is TRBJ1-1 and V is TRBV6-6; no definite D call. The V gene's germline CDR1 is MNHNY and CDR2 SVGAGI (reference sequence). The CDR3 covers 12 residues. Trimming removed 0 bases at V and 11 bases at J, with 10 bases between. The CDR3, as DNA: TGTGCCAGCAGTTACTCGTCAGGAGGGGCTTTCTTT. This encodes CASSYSSGGAFF.

The rearrangement links TRBV29-1 to TRBJ2-7, with D hard to call. The germline V gene encodes CDR1 SQVTM and CDR2 ANQGSEA. The CDR3 consists of 12 residues. Trimming removed 7 bases from V and 2 bases from J, with 12 bases in between. The CDR3 loop is CSALDPAYEQYF. CDR3 nucleotide sequence: TGCAGCGCCCTAGATCCTGCCTACGAGCAGTACTTC.

The J gene is TRBJ1-2, the V gene TRBV7-9, with D uncertain. The CDR3 spans 13 residues. Per germline, CDR1 SEHNR and CDR2 FQNEAQ (reference sequence). With 3 bases removed from V and 4 bases from J, the gap between germline ends came to 9 bases. The CDR3 protein is CASSLKLGYGYTF. CDR3 nucleotides: TGTGCCAGCAGCTTGAAGCTGGGCTATGGCTACACCTTC.

This clonotype was counted between two and nine times. The gene calls are TRBV7-2 and TRBJ2-7; possible D gene TRBD2, 6 bases. The germline V gene has CDR1 SGHTA and CDR2 FQGNSA. Trimming cost V 5 bases and J 1 base, with 15 bases left between them. This CDR3 has 15 residues. Written as DNA, the CDR3 is TGTGCCAGCAGCCCTTCACCCGGGGGTTCCTACGAGCAGTACTTC. Protein product: CASSPSPGGSYEQYF.

The chain has TRBV9 and TRBJ2-1; D unresolved. CDR1 SGDLS and CDR2 YYNGEE come from the germline V gene. V gave up 0 bases and J gave up 2 bases, with 6 bases separating them. The CDR3 has 14 amino acids. CDR3 loop: CASSVDDTYNEQFF. The CDR3 region has the DNA TGTGCCAGCAGCGTAGACGACACCTACAATGAGCAGTTCTTC.

This clonotype was counted only a few times. V usage is TRBV7-9 and J usage is TRBJ1-5; D is unresolved. CDR1 and CDR2 from the germline V gene are SEHNR and FQNEAQ (reference sequence). V lost 5 bases, J lost 3 bases, and 8 bases lay in between. The CDR3 contains 13 residues. As DNA, the CDR3 is TGTGCCAGCAGCATCCAAGCCAATCAGCCCCAGCATTTT. Its protein product is CASSIQANQPQHF.

A few counts support this clonotype. This chain joins TRBV19 and TRBJ2-6; 10 bases map to TRBD1. The trim removed 6 bases at V and 2 bases at J, leaving 13 bases unmatched. Germline values: CDR1 LNHDA, CDR2 SQIVND (reference sequence). This CDR3 is built from 19 residues. The CDR3 DNA reads TGTGCCAGTAGCACCCCGGACAGGGGGACCTCCCCTGGGGCCAACGTCCTGACTTTC. Amino acids: CASSTPDRGTSPGANVLTF.

The chain is built from TRBV7-2 and TRBJ2-5; 8 bases map to TRBD2. The CDR3 consists of 14 residues. V shed 5 bases and J 0 bases; nucleotides not matched to a gene: 2. Germline V CDR1 and CDR2: SGHTA, FQGNSA. The CDR3 protein is CASSPGGYQETQYF. CDR3 nucleotides: TGTGCCAGCAGCCCGGGGGGGTACCAAGAGACCCAGTACTTC.

This clonotype was observed a handful of times. This chain joins TRBV19 and TRBJ1-5; TRBD1 might be the D (6 bases). From germline, CDR1 is LNHDA and CDR2 SQIVND (reference sequence). This CDR3 has 15 residues. Trimming shortened V by 5 bases and J by 6 bases, and 17 bases separated the two germline ends. The CDR3 region has the DNA TGTGCCAGTAGTGCCCTCCAGGGGATCGGTCAGCCCCAGCATTTT. The encoded protein is CASSALQGIGQPQHF.